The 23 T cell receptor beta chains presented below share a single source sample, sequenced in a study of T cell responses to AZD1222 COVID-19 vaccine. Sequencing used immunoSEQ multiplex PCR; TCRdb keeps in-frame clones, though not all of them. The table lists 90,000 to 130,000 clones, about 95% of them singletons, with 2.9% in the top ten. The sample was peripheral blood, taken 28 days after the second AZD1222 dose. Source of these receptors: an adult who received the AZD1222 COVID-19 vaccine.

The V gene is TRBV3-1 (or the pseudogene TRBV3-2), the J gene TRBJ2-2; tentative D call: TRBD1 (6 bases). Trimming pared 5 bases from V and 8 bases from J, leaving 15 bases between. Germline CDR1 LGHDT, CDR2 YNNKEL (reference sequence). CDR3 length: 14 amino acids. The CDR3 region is CASSETGSRGELFF. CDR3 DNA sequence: TGTGCCAGCAGCGAGACAGGATCGCGGGGGGAGCTGTTTTTT.

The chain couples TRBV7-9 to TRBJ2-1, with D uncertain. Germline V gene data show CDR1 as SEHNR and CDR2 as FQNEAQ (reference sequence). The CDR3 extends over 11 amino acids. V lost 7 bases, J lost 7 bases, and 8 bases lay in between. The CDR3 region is CASTLGNEQFF. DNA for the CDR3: TGTGCCAGCACCCTGGGGAATGAGCAGTTCTTC.

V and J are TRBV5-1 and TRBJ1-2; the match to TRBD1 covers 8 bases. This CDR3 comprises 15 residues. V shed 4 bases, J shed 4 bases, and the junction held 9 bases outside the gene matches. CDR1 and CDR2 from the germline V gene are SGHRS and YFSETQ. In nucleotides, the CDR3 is TGCGCCAGCAGCCCAGGGACAGGTCTAGTCTATGGCTACACCTTC. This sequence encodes CASSPGTGLVYGYTF.

In DNA, the CDR3 is TGTGCCAGCAGCAAAAGACTAGCGGGGGAAACAGATACGCAGTATTTT. Protein sequence: CASSKRLAGETDTQYF. The chain has TRBV11-3 and TRBJ2-3; 12 bases fit TRBD2. Germline-derived CDR1 and CDR2 are SGHNT and YENEEA. The CDR3 covers 16 residues. V shed 5 bases and J 3 bases; nucleotides not matched to a gene: 6.

CDR3 residues: CASSRLASGPDTQYF. The DNA for the CDR3 is TGTGCCAGCAGCCGGTTGGCTAGCGGACCAGATACGCAGTATTTT. The rearrangement links TRBV5-6 to TRBJ2-3; TRBD2 matches at 7 bases. Germline V gene data show CDR1 as SGHDT and CDR2 as YYEEEE. J gave up 4 bases and V 4 bases, and 9 bases lay outside the gene matches. The length of the CDR3 is 15 residues. The full variable domain, its missing parts supplied by reference TRBV5-6 and TRBJ2-3, is DAGVTQSPTHLIKTRGQQVTLRCSPKSGHDTVSWYQQALGQGPQFIFQYYEEEERQRGNFPDRFSGHQFPNYSSELNVNALLLGDSALYLCASSRLASGPDTQYFGPGTRLTVL.

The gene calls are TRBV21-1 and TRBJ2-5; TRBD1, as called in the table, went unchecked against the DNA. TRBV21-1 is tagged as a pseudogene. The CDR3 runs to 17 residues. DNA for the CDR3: TGTGCCAGCAGCACCTACCGGGAGATCAGGGGGCAAGAGACCCAGTACTTC. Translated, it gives CASSTYREIRGQETQYF.

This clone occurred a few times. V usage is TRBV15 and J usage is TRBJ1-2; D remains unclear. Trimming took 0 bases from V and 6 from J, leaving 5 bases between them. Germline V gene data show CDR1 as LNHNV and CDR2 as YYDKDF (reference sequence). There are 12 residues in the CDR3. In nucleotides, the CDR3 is TGTGCCACCAGCAGAGATCGGCATGGCTACACCTTC. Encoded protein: CATSRDRHGYTF. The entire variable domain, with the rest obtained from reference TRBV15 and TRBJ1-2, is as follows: DAMVIQNPRYQVTQFGKPVTLSCSQTLNHNVMYWYQQKSSQAPKLLFHYYDKDFNNEADTPDNFQSRRPNTSFCFLDIRSPGLGDTAMYLCATSRDRHGYTFGSGTRLTVV.

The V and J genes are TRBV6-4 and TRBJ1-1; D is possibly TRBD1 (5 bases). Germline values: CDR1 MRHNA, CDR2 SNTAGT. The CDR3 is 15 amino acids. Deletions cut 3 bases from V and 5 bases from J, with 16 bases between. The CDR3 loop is CASSEDTVEGTEAFF. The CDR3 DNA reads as TGTGCCAGCAGTGAAGATACGGTCGAGGGGACTGAAGCTTTCTTT.

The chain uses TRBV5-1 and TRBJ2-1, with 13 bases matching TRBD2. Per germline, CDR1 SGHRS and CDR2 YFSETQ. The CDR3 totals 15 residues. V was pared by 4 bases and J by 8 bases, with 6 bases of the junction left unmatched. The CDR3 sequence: CASSKGLAGIYEQFF. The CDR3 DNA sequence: TGCGCCAGCAGCAAGGGACTAGCGGGGATCTATGAGCAGTTCTTC.

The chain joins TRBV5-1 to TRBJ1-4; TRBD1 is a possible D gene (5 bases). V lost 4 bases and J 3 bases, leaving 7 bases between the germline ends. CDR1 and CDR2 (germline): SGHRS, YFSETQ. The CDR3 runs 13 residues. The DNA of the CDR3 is TGCGCCAGCAGCAAGGGGCCTAATGAAAAACTGTTTTTT. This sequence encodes CASSKGPNEKLFF.

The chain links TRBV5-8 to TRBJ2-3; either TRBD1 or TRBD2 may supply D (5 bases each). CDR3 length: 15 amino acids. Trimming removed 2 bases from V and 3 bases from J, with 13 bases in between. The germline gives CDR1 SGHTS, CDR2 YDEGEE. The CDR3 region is CASSFSRGATDTQYF. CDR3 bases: TGTGCCAGCAGCTTTTCCCGAGGGGCGACAGATACGCAGTATTTT.

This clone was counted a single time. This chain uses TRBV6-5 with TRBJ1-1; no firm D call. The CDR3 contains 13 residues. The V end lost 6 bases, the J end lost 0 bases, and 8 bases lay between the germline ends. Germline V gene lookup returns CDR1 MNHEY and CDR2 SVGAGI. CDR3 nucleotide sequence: TGTGCCAGCAGCTTTAACCTGAACACTGAAGCTTTCTTT. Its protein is CASSFNLNTEAFF.

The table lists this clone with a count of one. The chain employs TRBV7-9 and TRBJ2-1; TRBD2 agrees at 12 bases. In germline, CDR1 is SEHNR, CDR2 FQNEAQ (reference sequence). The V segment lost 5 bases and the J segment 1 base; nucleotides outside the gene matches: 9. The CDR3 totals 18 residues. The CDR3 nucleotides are TGTGCCAGCAGCGCAGTTAGGACTAGCGGGATGTCCTACAATGAGCAGTTCTTC. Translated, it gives CASSAVRTSGMSYNEQFF.

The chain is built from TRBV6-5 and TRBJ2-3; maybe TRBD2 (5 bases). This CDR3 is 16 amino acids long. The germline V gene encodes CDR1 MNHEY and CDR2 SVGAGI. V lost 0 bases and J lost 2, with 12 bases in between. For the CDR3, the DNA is TGTGCCAGCAGTTACTCGTTAAGCGGTATCACAGATACGCAGTATTTT. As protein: CASSYSLSGITDTQYF.

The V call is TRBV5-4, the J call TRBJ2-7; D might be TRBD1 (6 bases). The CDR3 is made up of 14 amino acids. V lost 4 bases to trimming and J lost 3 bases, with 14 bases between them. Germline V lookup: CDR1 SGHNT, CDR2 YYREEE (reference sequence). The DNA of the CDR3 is TGTGCCAGCAGCATCCGGGACACCATCTACGAGCAGTACTTC. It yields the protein CASSIRDTIYEQYF.

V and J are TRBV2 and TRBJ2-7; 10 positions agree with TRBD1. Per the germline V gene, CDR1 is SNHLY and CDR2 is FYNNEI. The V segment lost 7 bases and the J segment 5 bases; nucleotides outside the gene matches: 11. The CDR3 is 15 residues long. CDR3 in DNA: TGTGCCAGCACCCAGGCTGGGACAGGGGCAGACGAGCAGTACTTC. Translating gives CASTQAGTGADEQYF. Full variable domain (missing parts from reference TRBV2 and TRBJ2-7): EPEVTQTPSHQVTQMGQEVILRCVPISNHLYFYWYRQILGQKVEFLVSFYNNEISEKSEIFDDQFSVERPDGSNFTLKIRSTKLEDSAMYFCASTQAGTGADEQYFGPGTRLTVT.

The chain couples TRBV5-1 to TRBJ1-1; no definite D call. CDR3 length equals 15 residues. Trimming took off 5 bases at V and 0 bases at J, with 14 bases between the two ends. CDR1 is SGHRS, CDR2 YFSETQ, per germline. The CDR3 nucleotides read TGCGCCAGCAGTTCCGAGGGCTACCTGAACACTGAAGCTTTCTTT. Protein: CASSSEGYLNTEAFF.

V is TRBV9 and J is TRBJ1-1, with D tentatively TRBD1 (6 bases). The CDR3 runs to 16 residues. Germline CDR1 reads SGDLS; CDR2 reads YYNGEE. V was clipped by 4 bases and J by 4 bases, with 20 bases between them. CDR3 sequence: CASSTSRIRQATEAFF. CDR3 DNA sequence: TGTGCCAGCAGCACCAGTAGGATCCGACAGGCCACTGAAGCTTTCTTT.

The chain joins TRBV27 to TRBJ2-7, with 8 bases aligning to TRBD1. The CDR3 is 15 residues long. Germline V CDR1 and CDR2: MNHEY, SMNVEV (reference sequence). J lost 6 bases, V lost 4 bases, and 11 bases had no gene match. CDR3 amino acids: CASSYQGQGLGEQYF. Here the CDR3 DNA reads TGTGCCAGCAGTTACCAAGGACAGGGTCTGGGCGAGCAGTACTTC.

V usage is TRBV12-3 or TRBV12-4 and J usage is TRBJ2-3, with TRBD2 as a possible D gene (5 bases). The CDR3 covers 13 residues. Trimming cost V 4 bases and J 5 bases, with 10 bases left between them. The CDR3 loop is CASSSDRGDTQYF. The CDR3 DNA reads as TGTGCCAGCAGTTCGGACCGGGGAGATACGCAGTATTTT.

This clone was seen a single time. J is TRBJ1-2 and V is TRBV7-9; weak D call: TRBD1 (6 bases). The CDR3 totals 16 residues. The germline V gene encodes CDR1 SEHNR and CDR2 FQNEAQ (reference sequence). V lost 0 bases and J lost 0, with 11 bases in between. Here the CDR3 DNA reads TGTGCCAGCAGCTTAGCGCCCCAGGGGACTAACTATGGCTACACCTTC. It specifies CASSLAPQGTNYGYTF.

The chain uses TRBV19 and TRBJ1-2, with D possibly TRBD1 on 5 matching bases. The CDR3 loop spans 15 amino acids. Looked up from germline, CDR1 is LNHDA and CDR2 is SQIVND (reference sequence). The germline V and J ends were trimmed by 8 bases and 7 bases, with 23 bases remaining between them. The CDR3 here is CASRSKTETLSGYTF. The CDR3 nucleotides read TGTGCCAGTCGGTCCAAGACAGAGACATTGAGTGGCTACACCTTC.

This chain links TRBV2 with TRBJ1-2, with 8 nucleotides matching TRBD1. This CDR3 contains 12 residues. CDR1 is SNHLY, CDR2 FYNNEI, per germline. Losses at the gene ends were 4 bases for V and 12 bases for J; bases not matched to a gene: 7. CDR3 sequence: CASSGNRGKDTF. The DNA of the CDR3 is TGTGCCAGCAGTGGGAACAGGGGGAAGGACACCTTC.